This T cell receptor beta chain emerged from a study of blood T cell repertoires in COVID-19 (dated by TCRdb to between 2020 and 2021). At the level of the whole study: Samples from collaborators originated in the United States, Italy and Spain and spanned both the acute and convalescent phases of COVID-19. The prospective study material was composed of cDNA or gDNA derived from T cells, B-cell-depleted T cells, or PBMCs. Deeply sampled blood TCRbeta repertoires from subjects exposed to, actively infected with, or recovered from COVID-19 were included in the dataset. The repertoires were released in a freely available public database meant as a resource for research on the immune response to SARS-CoV-2. Samples were obtained from the ongoing ImmuneRACE study (first 160 participants) and from 1,254 subjects provided by 6 global collaborators. The sample metadata nearly always contained a de-identified subject ID, COVID-19 status, age in years and sex. Where HLA class I and class II types were available, the types were taken from metadata supplied by the sample provider, not from assay-based typing. General study outcomes and caveats: Clinical and demographic metadata were provided uncurated, with the amount varying by source and participant.

TCRbeta CDR3 regions were amplified from genomic DNA by means of the immunoSEQ Assay, a bias-controlled multiplex PCR. From the authors' description of their analysis: Nucleated cell counts per sample were estimated from amplification of reference gene primers within the assay. To quantify the absolute abundance of each unique TCRbeta CDR3 rearrangement, sequence reads were collapsed and filtered. For each sample, productive Simpson clonality was calculated by taking the square root of Simpson's diversity index across productive rearrangements. This immuneACCESS table, as held by TCRdb, lists in-frame sequences with V and J called but not all clones. Of the missing ones, under half trace to an unresolved V gene in checked studies; the others have no known cause. D and trimming come from the DNA, and the V and J calls and clone size come from that table. The sample table holds some 350,000 clones, of which about 93% were seen once. Of the sample, around 3.5% falls within the top ten clones.

From V the trimming removes 6 bases and from J it removes 0 bases, while the gene matches leave 5 bases of the junction unaccounted for. Reading the germline V gene gives CDR1 ENHRY and CDR2 SYGVKD. CDR3 length: 15 amino acids, cysteine to phenylalanine. Of the read, only the CDR3 DNA is kept; its 45 bases are in frame from base 1. On this clone: Its recognized antigen is unknown. No clone much larger than this one lies a single base away; base qualities are absent.

A second Seattle source provided samples from volunteer blood donors who had recovered from COVID-19. Whole blood was collected in K2EDTA tubes by collaborating institutions according to the institutions' own protocols. For TCRbeta analysis, collaborator samples were shipped as frozen whole blood, as isolated PBMCs, or as DNA extracted from either sample type. Sequencing was carried out using peripheral blood. In this chain, TRBV10-3 is recombined with TRBJ2-3; 8 bases in the middle match TRBD2. The TCR originated in a woman between 18 and 29 years old who had recovered from COVID-19. The bases are TGTGCCATCAGGGAGCGGGAGCCTAGCACAGATACGCAGTATTTT. Its protein product is CAIREREPSTDTQYF.